This T cell receptor beta chain was documented in a study of ipilimumab plus nivolumab after autologous stem cell transplantation. Study-level information: The DLBCL group included primary refractory and relapsed cases.

Notes on this clone: Its cognate antigen is unknown.

Checkpoint therapy with ipilimumab 1 mg/kg began 14 to 28 days after transplant. Patients got 3 mg/kg IV nivolumab weeks 1, 4, 7, 10, then biweekly through week 26. Study outcomes and limitations: Per the authors, repertoire, Treg and microbiota data justify further study.

The protocol was immunoSEQ multiplex PCR, while the TCRdb copy is restricted to in-frame clones and leaves out a portion. In the table there are around 20,000 clones, roughly 70% of which are singletons. Unmatched junction bases numbered 4, after V lost 3 bases and J lost 4 bases. CDR3 length equals 15 residues. Germline V gene data show CDR1 as KGHSY and CDR2 as FQNENV. The sequencing used PBMCs, collected in a trial of ipilimumab plus nivolumab as post-transplant consolidation. The chain joins TRBV16 to TRBJ1-5, with 9 nucleotides matching TRBD1. This receptor was identified in a male donor with diffuse large B-cell lymphoma. CDR3 in DNA: TGTGCCAGCAGCCAGGGACAGGGAATTAATCAGCCCCAGCATTTT. This sequence encodes CASSQGQGINQPQHF.